The clone carrying this TCR beta chain appeared a single time. Only in-frame clones appear in the TCRdb table, and some are missing; sequencing was by immunoSEQ multiplex PCR. The sample holds over a million clones, around 98% seen once. The CDR3 totals 14 residues. V was cut by 3 bases and J by 2 bases, with 9 bases left in between. The germline gives CDR1 MRHNA, CDR2 SNTAGT. This specimen belongs to a study of shared clonotypes between healthy human individuals. Study in general: CD4 naive and memory got three plates each, CD8 naive two, CD8 memory one.

This sequence was found in a man younger than 40 in good health. The material sequenced was naive CD4+ T cells sorted from blood. Subset specified: CD45RA+ positively selected. J is TRBJ2-3 and V is TRBV6-4; the D gene is possibly TRBD1 (5 bases). The CDR3 loop reads CASSEQGNTDTQYF. The CDR3 bases are TGTGCCAGCAGTGAGCAGGGAAACACAGATACGCAGTATTTT.